Presented here are 8 T cell receptor beta chains from one specimen sequenced in a study of blood T cell repertoires in COVID-19 (dated by TCRdb to 2020 to 2021). Libraries came from the immunoSEQ multiplex PCR assay. Entries here come from immuneACCESS through TCRdb and include only in-frame sequences with V and J called. Some clones fail to appear in such tables; in the studies checked, an unresolved V gene covers under half of the shortfall, and the cause of the remainder is unknown. Here the sample has over 50,000 clones; 80% to 95% occur a single time. The top ten clones comprise around 6.5% of the sample. The sequencing sample was made of peripheral blood. The receptors derive from a man in his fifties or sixties with active COVID-19.

The chain has TRBV6-5 and TRBJ2-7; 8 bases are shared with TRBD1. The CDR3 runs to 14 residues. The ends lost 6 bases at V and 6 bases at J; junction bases unmatched: 10. Germline lookup yields CDR1 MNHEY and CDR2 SVGAGI. The CDR3 sequence is CASRSDQGAGEQYF. The CDR3 region has the DNA TGTGCCAGCAGGTCCGACCAGGGGGCGGGCGAGCAGTACTTC.

Comment on this clone: In the same sample, other DNA sequences code for this CDR3. This rearrangement joins TRBV7-8 to TRBJ1-1; D might be TRBD1 (6 bases). This CDR3 region has 14 residues. V lost 1 base and J lost 2, with 8 bases in between. Germline loops: CDR1 SGHVS, CDR2 FQNEAQ. CDR3 loop: CASSLGTANTEAFF. CDR3 DNA sequence: TGTGCCAGCAGCTTAGGGACAGCCAACACTGAAGCTTTCTTT.

This clone was picked up one time. The rearrangement joins TRBV20-1 to TRBJ2-5; D not resolved. Trimming left V 6 bases short and J 3 bases short, with 8 bases between. Germline values: CDR1 DFQATT, CDR2 SNEGSKA (reference sequence). This CDR3 is 11 amino acids long. The CDR3 here is CSASLEETQYF. CDR3 DNA sequence: TGCAGTGCCTCTCTAGAAGAGACCCAGTACTTC.

V and J are TRBV7-9 and TRBJ1-4, with D tentatively TRBD1 (5 bases). Per the germline V gene, CDR1 is SEHNR and CDR2 is FQNEAQ (reference sequence). V was cut by 3 bases and J by 6 bases, with 11 bases left in between. There are 14 residues in the CDR3. The CDR3 bases are TGTGCCAGCAGCTTGGGGAGGGGTGATGAAAAACTGTTTTTT. Translation gives CASSLGRGDEKLFF. The full variable domain, with the rest looked up from reference TRBV7-9 and TRBJ1-4, is DTGVSQNPRHKITKRGQNVTFRCDPISEHNRLYWYRQTLGQGPEFLTYFQNEAQLEKSRLLSDRFSAERPKGSFSTLEIQRTEQGDSAMYLCASSLGRGDEKLFFGSGTQLSVL.

Relative to its sample, this clone is medium-sized. This sequence joins TRBV7-8 and TRBJ1-2, with a possible D match to TRBD1 (6 bases). CDR1 is SGHVS and CDR2 is FQNEAQ in the germline V gene. The CDR3 is made up of 14 amino acids. Trimming took off 5 bases at V and 8 bases at J, with 18 bases between the two ends. The DNA for the CDR3 is TGTGCCAGCAGCCCGGGGACATCCGGTAGGGGCTACACCTTC. It encodes CASSPGTSGRGYTF.

The chain employs TRBV6-2 or TRBV6-3 and TRBJ2-1; TRBD1 agrees at 9 bases. The V gene end was trimmed by 3 bases and the J gene end by 11 bases; junction bases not matched to a gene: 20. Germline V gene lookup returns CDR1 MNHEY and CDR2 SVGEGT. This CDR3 region has 18 residues. The CDR3 is CASSYVQRTGTGKKKQFF. The CDR3 region has the DNA TGTGCCAGCAGTTATGTCCAAAGGACCGGGACAGGGAAAAAAAAGCAGTTCTTC.

V and J are TRBV15 and TRBJ1-1, with no clear D. Germline lookup yields CDR1 LNHNV and CDR2 YYDKDF (reference sequence). The CDR3 is 13 residues long. V shed 1 base and J shed 1 base, with 4 bases lying between them. Here the CDR3 reads CATSRAENTEAFF. The CDR3 region has the DNA TGTGCCACCAGCAGAGCAGAGAACACTGAAGCTTTCTTT.

This clone has just one count. The chain joins TRBV5-4 to TRBJ2-1, with D unclear. Germline loops: CDR1 SGHNT, CDR2 YYREEE (reference sequence). The CDR3 length is 14 residues. V was cut by 1 base and J by 4 bases, with 9 bases left in between. The CDR3 DNA sequence: TGTGCCAGCAGCTTGTTCGCGGAATACAATGAGCAGTTCTTC. Translating it yields CASSLFAEYNEQFF.